The 23 T cell receptor beta chains given below trace back to one sample, sequenced in a study of T cell responses to AZD1222 COVID-19 vaccine. The assay was immunoSEQ multiplex PCR, and TCRdb's table has in-frame clones only and misses some. The sample holds about 110,000 clones, roughly 91% seen once. The input for sequencing was peripheral blood, taken on day 0 of AZD1222 vaccination. These receptors were obtained from an adult in good health.

The chain combines TRBV19 with TRBJ2-1, with D tentatively TRBD1 or TRBD2 (6 bases each). Germline-derived CDR1 and CDR2 are LNHDA and SQIVND (reference sequence). V lost 4 bases, J lost 14 bases, and 18 bases lay in between. The CDR3 extends over 13 amino acids. In nucleotides, the CDR3 is TGTGCCAGTAGTACGGGTTCTCGGGGGCGCGAGTTCTTC. Protein sequence: CASSTGSRGREFF.

The chain has TRBV7-2 and TRBJ2-5; 14 bases fit TRBD2. Trimming cost V 4 bases and J 4 bases; bases outside gene matches: 11. Germline CDR1 and CDR2: SGHTA and FQGNSA. This CDR3 spans 18 amino acids. The CDR3 nucleotides are TGTGCCAGCAGCTCCCGACTAGCGGGGGGGATTTTAGGAGAGACCCAGTACTTC. Protein product: CASSSRLAGGILGETQYF.

The V gene is TRBV29-1, the J gene TRBJ1-5; D is possibly TRBD1 (6 bases). This CDR3 spans 19 amino acids. Germline V CDR1 and CDR2: SQVTM, ANQGSEA. V gave up 2 bases and J gave up 0 bases, with 23 bases separating them. The CDR3 spells CSVELKQSGQLDSNQPQHF. Here the CDR3 DNA reads TGCAGCGTTGAACTAAAACAAAGCGGACAGCTCGATAGCAATCAGCCCCAGCATTTT.

This chain uses TRBV10-2 with TRBJ1-5; a possible D gene is TRBD1 (5 bases). The CDR3 loop spans 14 amino acids. The V gene's germline CDR1 is WSHSY and CDR2 SAAADI. Trimming removed 3 bases at V and 7 bases at J, with 13 bases between. In DNA, the CDR3 is TGCGCCAGCAGTGATGGGCAGGGCGGACAGCCCCAGCATTTT. Its translation: CASSDGQGGQPQHF.

This chain joins TRBV11-3 and TRBJ2-3; D is ambiguous. Germline CDR1 and CDR2: SGHNT and YENEEA. The germline V and J ends were trimmed by 1 base and 0 bases, with 8 bases remaining between them. The CDR3 extends over 15 amino acids. In nucleotides, the CDR3 is TGTGCCAGCAGCTTAGGGGTGACTAGCACAGATACGCAGTATTTT. This codes for CASSLGVTSTDTQYF. Filled out from reference TRBV11-3 and TRBJ2-3, the complete variable domain reads EAGVVQSPRYKIIEKKQPVAFWCNPISGHNTLYWYLQNLGQGPELLIRYENEEAVDDSQLPKDRFSAERLKGVDSTLKIQPAELGDSAVYLCASSLGVTSTDTQYFGPGTRLTVL.

V is TRBV10-3 and J is TRBJ2-7; possibly TRBD2 for D (6 bases). Trimming took off 3 bases at V and 6 bases at J, with 18 bases between the two ends. The germline CDR1 and CDR2 sequences are ENHRY and SYGVKD. This CDR3 is built from 15 residues. CDR3 sequence reads: CAISDPRGTHGEQYF. CDR3 nucleotide sequence: TGTGCCATCAGTGACCCACGCGGGACCCACGGCGAGCAGTACTTC.

In DNA, the CDR3 is TGTGCCAGCAGCGTAGATCACGAGCAGTACTTC. Amino acid sequence: CASSVDHEQYF. This chain connects TRBV9 to TRBJ2-7; D gene unclear. Germline-derived CDR1 and CDR2 are SGDLS and YYNGEE. Trimming took 0 bases from V and 5 from J, leaving 3 bases between them. CDR3 length: 11 amino acids.

The J gene is TRBJ2-2, the V gene TRBV30; the D is unclear. V shed 3 bases and J shed 7 bases, with 9 bases lying between them. This CDR3 has 12 residues. Germline V CDR1 and CDR2: GTSNPN, SVGIG (reference sequence). The CDR3 loop reads CAWREIRGELFF. CDR3 in DNA: TGTGCCTGGAGAGAAATCCGCGGGGAGCTGTTTTTT.

The chain carries TRBV27 and TRBJ2-7, with D maybe TRBD2 (7 bases). Germline V gene lookup returns CDR1 MNHEY and CDR2 SMNVEV (reference sequence). Trimming took off 7 bases at V and 2 bases at J, with 18 bases between the two ends. This CDR3 is 15 amino acids long. CDR3 bases: TGTGCCAGCAAAAAAAGGGGGGGGCCCGCCTACGAGCAGTACTTC. It specifies CASKKRGGPAYEQYF.

The rearrangement links TRBV27 to TRBJ2-7; the D is unclear. Trimming left V 3 bases short and J 3 bases short, with 9 bases between. The CDR3 is made up of 13 amino acids. Germline values: CDR1 MNHEY, CDR2 SMNVEV (reference sequence). CDR3 in amino acids: CASSFTPLYEQYF. The CDR3 coding sequence is TGTGCCAGCAGTTTCACTCCCCTCTACGAGCAGTACTTC.

J is TRBJ2-7 and V is TRBV4-1; TRBD2 matches at 7 bases. The CDR3 is 17 residues long. The germline gives CDR1 MGHRA, CDR2 YSYEKL. V gave up 5 bases and J gave up 9 bases; unmatched junction bases: 22. CDR3 sequence (DNA): TGCGCCAGCAGCTCGACCAACCCACTGCGAGCGGGGAAAGGGCAGTACTTC. It is translated as CASSSTNPLRAGKGQYF.

The CDR3: CASSPHGGRETQYF. The CDR3 nucleotides read TGTGCCAGCAGCCCCCATGGGGGGCGGGAGACCCAGTACTTC. V usage is TRBV7-2 and J usage is TRBJ2-5; D possibly matches TRBD1 or TRBD2 (6 bases each). The V gene lost 5 bases and the J gene lost 5 bases, with 15 bases spanning the gap. This CDR3 is built from 14 residues. The germline gives CDR1 SGHTA, CDR2 FQGNSA.

The rearrangement uses TRBV7-2 and TRBJ1-3, with D tentatively TRBD1 (6 bases). Germline V gene data show CDR1 as SGHTA and CDR2 as FQGNSA. The CDR3 is 19 amino acids. The ends were cut back, 3 bases at V and 0 bases at J, with 21 bases in the middle. The CDR3 protein is CASSLDPQGLTISGNTIYF. The CDR3 bases are TGTGCCAGCAGCTTGGACCCACAGGGACTCACGATCTCTGGAAACACCATATATTTT.

The chain links TRBV7-6 to TRBJ1-5; 9 bases agree with TRBD1. CDR1 and CDR2 (germline): SGHVS, FNYEAQ. The CDR3 covers 15 residues. The ends lost 5 bases at V and 6 bases at J; junction bases unmatched: 8. The CDR3 region has the DNA TGTGCCAGCAGCGCCGGGACAGGGCGAGGTCAGCCCCAGCATTTT. It yields the protein CASSAGTGRGQPQHF.

The chain joins TRBV29-1 to TRBJ1-1; D possibly corresponds to TRBD1 (5 bases). The length of the CDR3 is 12 residues. Germline CDR1 and CDR2: SQVTM and ANQGSEA. The V end lost 4 bases, the J end lost 4 bases, and 10 bases lay between the germline ends. The CDR3: CSVGGGGTEAFF. The CDR3 nucleotides read TGCAGCGTTGGGGGGGGTGGCACTGAAGCTTTCTTT.

The rearrangement links TRBV7-9 to TRBJ2-4; 10 bases match TRBD1. J lost 9 bases, V lost 1 base, and 6 bases had no gene match. This CDR3 spans 15 amino acids. The germline gives CDR1 SEHNR, CDR2 FQNEAQ (reference sequence). CDR3 sequence reads: CASSLGDRGKGIQYF. The CDR3 coding sequence is TGTGCCAGCAGCTTAGGGGACAGGGGAAAAGGCATTCAGTACTTC.

This chain joins TRBV2 and TRBJ2-5, with TRBD2 as a possible D gene (5 bases). V gave up 8 bases and J gave up 5 bases, with 12 bases separating them. CDR3 length: 12 amino acids. The germline gives CDR1 SNHLY, CDR2 FYNNEI. The CDR3 DNA follows: TGTGCCAGCCGACTACTAGGGGAGACCCAGTACTTC. It translates to CASRLLGETQYF. The full variable domain, in which reference TRBV2 and TRBJ2-5 provide the parts outside the CDR3, is EPEVTQTPSHQVTQMGQEVILRCVPISNHLYFYWYRQILGQKVEFLVSFYNNEISEKSEIFDDQFSVERPDGSNFTLKIRSTKLEDSAMYFCASRLLGETQYFGPGTRLLVL.

The J gene is TRBJ1-3, the V gene TRBV13; D unclear. From germline, CDR1 is PRHDT and CDR2 FYEKMQ (reference sequence). CDR3 length: 12 residues. Deletions cut 2 bases from V and 2 bases from J, with 1 base between. The CDR3 reads CASSLTGNTIYF. CDR3 bases: TGTGCCAGCAGCTTAACTGGAAACACCATATATTTT. Filled out from reference TRBV13 and TRBJ1-3, the complete variable domain reads AAGVIQSPRHLIKEKRETATLKCYPIPRHDTVYWYQQGPGQDPQFLISFYEKMQSDKGSIPDRFSAQQFSDYHSELNMSSLELGDSALYFCASSLTGNTIYFGEGSWLTVV.

The chain recombines TRBV5-6 with TRBJ2-7, with a tentative D call TRBD2 (5 bases). CDR1 and CDR2 from the germline V gene are SGHDT and YYEEEE. V was trimmed by 4 bases and J by 0 bases, leaving 14 bases between them. The CDR3 contains 15 residues. CDR3 residues: CASSGERLYSYEQYF. The CDR3 nucleotides read TGTGCCAGCAGCGGGGAGAGACTCTACTCCTACGAGCAGTACTTC. The full variable domain, with the rest looked up from reference TRBV5-6 and TRBJ2-7, is DAGVTQSPTHLIKTRGQQVTLRCSPKSGHDTVSWYQQALGQGPQFIFQYYEEEERQRGNFPDRFSGHQFPNYSSELNVNALLLGDSALYLCASSGERLYSYEQYFGPGTRLTVT.

The CDR3 region is CASSPTTEPNEKLFF. DNA for the CDR3: TGCGCCAGCAGCCCTACCACGGAACCAAATGAAAAACTGTTTTTT. The rearrangement links TRBV5-1 to TRBJ1-4; the D is unclear. This CDR3 region has 15 residues. The V end was cut by 4 bases, the J end by 5 bases, with 15 bases between. Germline-derived CDR1 and CDR2 are SGHRS and YFSETQ.

A single count supports this clone. The chain uses TRBV4-2 and TRBJ2-2; possibly TRBD2 for D (6 bases). The CDR3 consists of 15 residues. CDR1 is LGHNA, CDR2 YNFKEQ, per germline. The V end lost 1 base, the J end lost 0 bases, and 6 bases lay between the germline ends. CDR3 protein: CASSQAGANTGELFF. CDR3 nucleotides: TGTGCCAGCAGCCAAGCGGGGGCGAACACCGGGGAGCTGTTTTTT.

The rearrangement links TRBV24-1 to TRBJ1-2; no firm D call. The CDR3 extends over 13 amino acids. V was clipped by 4 bases and J by 0 bases, with 5 bases between them. Germline CDR1 KGHDR, CDR2 SFDVKD. Written as DNA, the CDR3 is TGTGCCACCAGTGAAGGTGCTAACTATGGCTACACCTTC. Translation gives CATSEGANYGYTF.

DNA for the CDR3: TGTGCCAGCAGTTCCAGGGACAGGGGAACCTATGGCTACACCTTC. Translated, it gives CASSSRDRGTYGYTF. This rearrangement joins TRBV27 to TRBJ1-2, with 10 positions matching TRBD1. Germline trimming cut 4 bases from V and 4 bases from J; bases unmatched to any gene: 6. CDR3 length: 15 residues. Germline CDR1 and CDR2: MNHEY and SMNVEV (reference sequence).